Shown below are 31 T cell receptor beta chains from a single sample sequenced in a study of graft-versus-host responses after intestinal transplantation. This table comes from immunoSEQ multiplex PCR, and its TCRdb copy is limited to in-frame clones, with some not included. The data contain 35,000 to 50,000 clones, over 90% of them seen just once; the ten biggest clones take up 21%. The antigens of these receptors remain unknown. Material: unstimulated CD8+ T cells sorted from spleen or lymph node cells, obtained before transplant. These receptors all come from a human donor who was the organ donor for an intestinal transplant.

The gene calls are TRBV19 and TRBJ2-7; 10 positions match TRBD1. The CDR3 runs to 13 residues. The trim removed 8 bases at V and 5 bases at J, leaving 6 bases unmatched. Germline V CDR1 and CDR2: LNHDA, SQIVND (reference sequence). In DNA form, the CDR3 reads TGTGCCAGTGATCCGGGACAGGGGAACGAGCAGTACTTC. It yields the protein CASDPGQGNEQYF.

This chain uses TRBV28 with TRBJ2-5, with TRBD2 identical over 8 bases. The DNA end is more similar to TRBJ2-7, so the J call may be wrong. The CDR3 is 14 residues long. Germline assignment: CDR1 MDHEN and CDR2 SYDVKM. The CDR3: CASIVSGASYEQYF. The CDR3 DNA reads TGTGCCAGCATCGTTAGCGGGGCCTCCTACGAGCAGTACTTC.

The chain recombines TRBV6-5 with TRBJ2-7, with D maybe TRBD1 (6 bases). V was shortened by 2 bases and J by 0 bases, with 8 bases between the two germline ends. The CDR3 contains 14 residues. The V gene's germline CDR1 is MNHEY and CDR2 SVGAGI. CDR3 sequence: CASSYGQSSYEQYF. The CDR3 bases are TGTGCCAGCAGTTACGGACAGAGCTCCTACGAGCAGTACTTC.

This clone was detected only once. The chain has TRBV15 and TRBJ2-5; D unclear. Germline assignment: CDR1 LNHNV and CDR2 YYDKDF (reference sequence). Trimming left V 0 bases short and J 5 bases short, with 13 bases between. The CDR3 sequence is 15 residues long. This CDR3 is CATSRDVEPRETQYF. The CDR3 DNA is TGTGCCACCAGCAGAGATGTGGAGCCTAGGGAGACCCAGTACTTC.

The chain uses TRBV28 and TRBJ2-1; D is tentatively TRBD1 or TRBD2 (5 bases each). V was trimmed by 3 bases and J by 8 bases, leaving 8 bases between them. Germline V gene data show CDR1 as MDHEN and CDR2 as SYDVKM. The CDR3 contains 12 residues. CDR3 region: CASSFRDDEQFF. The CDR3 DNA follows: TGTGCCAGCAGTTTCAGGGACGATGAGCAGTTCTTC.

The chain employs TRBV27 and TRBJ2-7; D gene ambiguous. This CDR3 is 12 amino acids long. V was trimmed by 3 bases and J by 2 bases, leaving 5 bases between them. The germline gives CDR1 MNHEY, CDR2 SMNVEV (reference sequence). CDR3 bases: TGTGCCAGCAGTTTCTCTACCTACGAGCAGTACTTC. Its translation is CASSFSTYEQYF.

V is TRBV7-3 and J is TRBJ2-3; a weak D match, TRBD1 (6 bases). The V end was cut by 5 bases, the J end by 2 bases, with 20 bases between. This CDR3 contains 17 residues. CDR1 and CDR2 from the germline V gene are SGHTA and FQGTGA. The CDR3 DNA follows: TGTGCCAGCAGCCCTCAGGGGACAAAAGGCTTCACAGATACGCAGTATTTT. It specifies CASSPQGTKGFTDTQYF.

The chain joins TRBV4-1 to TRBJ2-3, with 9 bases identical to TRBD2. This CDR3 comprises 15 residues. V was pared by 1 base and J by 3 bases, with 2 bases of the junction left unmatched. Germline CDR1 MGHRA, CDR2 YSYEKL. The CDR3 here is CASSQVSGSTDTQYF. CDR3 DNA sequence: TGCGCCAGCAGCCAAGTTAGCGGGAGTACAGATACGCAGTATTTT.

This chain connects TRBV25-1 to TRBJ2-5; 12 bases match TRBD1. This CDR3 has 17 amino acids. V dropped 1 base and J dropped 7; count of bases not matched to a gene: 10. The germline V gene has CDR1 MGHDK and CDR2 SYGVNS. CDR3: CASSEFPGQGAQVTQYF. CDR3 sequence (DNA): TGTGCCAGCAGTGAATTCCCGGGACAGGGGGCGCAGGTGACCCAGTACTTC.

This clone appeared once. The genes are TRBV25-1 and TRBJ2-1; perhaps TRBD1 as D (5 bases). This CDR3 has 11 amino acids. Trimming cost V 3 bases and J 12 bases, with 9 bases left between them. CDR1 and CDR2 from the germline V gene are MGHDK and SYGVNS. CDR3 sequence (DNA): TGTGCCAGCAGTGATGACAGTCGGCAGTTCTTC. Its translation is CASSDDSRQFF.

The chain carries TRBV28 and TRBJ2-1, with TRBD2 matching over 11 bases. This CDR3 has 16 residues. The ends lost 6 bases at V and 5 bases at J; junction bases unmatched: 9. Germline-derived CDR1 and CDR2 are MDHEN and SYDVKM. The CDR3 DNA follows: TGTGCCAGCAGATCAAATAGCGGGAGGGGTGACAATGAGCAGTTCTTC. Translated, it gives CASRSNSGRGDNEQFF.

The rearrangement uses TRBV9 and TRBJ2-5; 15 bases line up with TRBD2. Germline CDR1 SGDLS, CDR2 YYNGEE. The CDR3 is made up of 17 amino acids. With V trimmed by 4 bases and J by 4 bases, 8 bases remained unmatched. The CDR3, as DNA: TGTGCCAGCAGCAAAACCGGGACTAGCGGGAGGAGAGAGACCCAGTACTTC. Protein: CASSKTGTSGRRETQYF.

This clone has just one count. V and J are TRBV18 and TRBJ2-3; D is perhaps TRBD1 or TRBD2 (5 bases each). V shed 6 bases and J shed 8 bases, with 12 bases lying between them. CDR3 length: 12 amino acids. Germline V gene lookup returns CDR1 KGHSH and CDR2 LQKENI. The chain's CDR3 is CASSRNGGTQYF. CDR3 coding DNA: TGTGCCAGCTCCCGCAATGGGGGTACGCAGTATTTT.

The V and J genes are TRBV7-2 and TRBJ2-1; a possible D gene is TRBD2 (6 bases). Per the germline V gene, CDR1 is SGHTA and CDR2 is FQGNSA. This CDR3 has 15 residues. Trimming removed 8 bases from V and 6 bases from J, with 20 bases in between. The DNA for the CDR3 is TGTGCCAGCGATGGTGGGACTGCCCTCGGCAATGAGCAGTTCTTC. Translating it yields CASDGGTALGNEQFF.

The V gene is TRBV28, the J gene TRBJ2-3; TRBD2 agrees at 8 bases. The CDR3 is 17 residues long. The germline V gene encodes CDR1 MDHEN and CDR2 SYDVKM. V shed 5 bases and J 1 base; nucleotides not matched to a gene: 11. The CDR3 DNA reads TGTGCCAGCAGTCCGGACGGGTTAGCGGGACGCACAGATACGCAGTATTTT. This sequence encodes CASSPDGLAGRTDTQYF.

This clone is a singleton in its sample. V is TRBV5-4 and J is TRBJ2-2; 8 bases are a match to TRBD2. Unmatched junction bases numbered 2, after V lost 1 base and J lost 6 bases. The germline V gene encodes CDR1 SGHNT and CDR2 YYREEE (reference sequence). The CDR3 has 14 amino acids. Written as DNA, the CDR3 is TGTGCCAGCAGCTTGTTTAGCGGGGCCGGGGAGCTGTTTTTT. Translating gives CASSLFSGAGELFF.

J is TRBJ2-5 and V is TRBV4-1; D perhaps matches TRBD1 (5 bases). Per the germline V gene, CDR1 is MGHRA and CDR2 is YSYEKL. CDR3 size: 13 residues. V shed 3 bases and J shed 3 bases, with 8 bases lying between them. The CDR3 DNA follows: TGCGCCAGCAGCCACGAAGGGGAAGAGACCCAGTACTTC. It codes for CASSHEGEETQYF.

CDR3 amino acids: CASSLAGWGTRPTSYEQYF. Here the CDR3 DNA reads TGTGCCAGCAGCTTGGCAGGTTGGGGTACTCGCCCCACCTCCTACGAGCAGTACTTC. The V and J genes are TRBV5-6 and TRBJ2-7; D is uncertain. With 0 bases removed from V and 0 bases from J, the gap between germline ends came to 22 bases. The CDR3 loop spans 19 amino acids. Germline lookup yields CDR1 SGHDT and CDR2 YYEEEE. Full variable domain (outside the CDR3, taken from reference TRBV5-6 and TRBJ2-7): DAGVTQSPTHLIKTRGQQVTLRCSPKSGHDTVSWYQQALGQGPQFIFQYYEEEERQRGNFPDRFSGHQFPNYSSELNVNALLLGDSALYLCASSLAGWGTRPTSYEQYFGPGTRLTVT.

The gene calls are TRBV25-1 and TRBJ1-1; TRBD1 is a possible D gene (6 bases). Germline CDR1 is MGHDK and CDR2 is SYGVNS. There are 14 residues in the CDR3. Trimming shortened V by 6 bases and J by 1 base, and 12 bases separated the two germline ends. CDR3 sequence (DNA): TGTGCCAGCAGCGGTTGGACAGCGAACACTGAAGCTTTCTTT. Its protein product is CASSGWTANTEAFF.

The gene calls are TRBV23-1 and TRBJ1-1; possible D gene TRBD1, 5 bases. TRBV23-1 is given ORF status, its function remaining uncertain. This CDR3 spans 14 amino acids. V was shortened by 8 bases and J by 4 bases, with 17 bases between the two germline ends. The CDR3 reads CASGGVGGGTEAFF. The CDR3 nucleotides read TGCGCCAGCGGAGGGGTGGGGGGAGGCACTGAAGCTTTCTTT.

The chain is built from TRBV5-1 and TRBJ1-3; TRBD1 matches 7 bases. V was pared by 4 bases and J by 0 bases, with 4 bases of the junction left unmatched. The germline V gene has CDR1 SGHRS and CDR2 YFSETQ. The CDR3 consists of 15 residues. The CDR3: CASSPDRHSGNTIYF. The CDR3 DNA sequence: TGCGCCAGCAGCCCGGACAGGCACTCTGGAAACACCATATATTTT.

The rearrangement links TRBV27 to TRBJ2-1; D remains ambiguous. In germline, CDR1 is MNHEY, CDR2 SMNVEV (reference sequence). Trimming removed 0 bases at V and 6 bases at J, with 6 bases between. The CDR3 sequence is 13 residues long. DNA of the CDR3: TGTGCCAGCAGTTTATCCTTTCTCAATGAGCAGTTCTTC. Protein: CASSLSFLNEQFF.

The chain combines TRBV6-5 with TRBJ2-2; no firm D call. The CDR3 contains 12 residues. Germline V gene lookup returns CDR1 MNHEY and CDR2 SVGAGI. V shed 0 bases and J shed 5 bases, with 1 base lying between them. DNA for the CDR3: TGTGCCAGCAGTTACTCAACCGGGGAGCTGTTTTTT. This encodes CASSYSTGELFF.

The chain recombines TRBV9 with TRBJ2-5; D is unresolved. This CDR3 has 13 amino acids. CDR1 is SGDLS, CDR2 YYNGEE, per germline. The ends were cut back, 0 bases at V and 2 bases at J, with 5 bases in the middle. The CDR3 DNA follows: TGTGCCAGCAGCGTAGACGGTCAAGAGACCCAGTACTTC. This translates into CASSVDGQETQYF.

This sequence joins TRBV5-1 and TRBJ2-7; 7 bases map to TRBD1. The CDR3 is 17 amino acids. Germline V CDR1 and CDR2: SGHRS, YFSETQ. The J segment lost 3 bases and the V segment lost 4 bases, leaving 16 bases of the junction unmatched. The CDR3 loop reads CASSRYTETGLNYEQYF. As DNA, the CDR3 is TGCGCCAGCAGCCGGTACACTGAGACAGGGTTGAACTACGAGCAGTACTTC.

The chain combines TRBV28 with TRBJ1-2; 7 nucleotides agree with TRBD1. Germline CDR1 reads MDHEN; CDR2 reads SYDVKM. The CDR3 is 13 residues long. The V gene end was trimmed by 8 bases and the J gene end by 8 bases; junction bases not matched to a gene: 11. This CDR3 reads CASRTDRDRGYTF. The CDR3 DNA sequence: TGTGCCAGCCGGACTGACAGGGATAGGGGCTACACCTTC.

J is TRBJ2-3 and V is TRBV5-1; D might be TRBD2 (6 bases). V was shortened by 0 bases and J by 0 bases, with 8 bases between the two germline ends. The germline V gene encodes CDR1 SGHRS and CDR2 YFSETQ. CDR3 size: 15 residues. Written as DNA, the CDR3 is TGCGCCAGCAGCTTGGTCGGGAGTAGCACAGATACGCAGTATTTT. Translated: CASSLVGSSTDTQYF.

This clone was seen once. CDR3 coding DNA: TGTGCCAGCAGCGTAGGGGACAGGGAGGGCGAGCAGTACTTC. Translated, it gives CASSVGDREGEQYF. This sequence joins TRBV9 and TRBJ2-7, with 9 bases matching TRBD1. The CDR3 contains 14 residues. In germline, CDR1 is SGDLS, CDR2 YYNGEE. V shed 0 bases, J shed 6 bases, and the junction held 4 bases outside the gene matches.

The rearrangement links TRBV4-3 to TRBJ1-1; D is unclear. The CDR3 contains 15 residues. V was pared by 0 bases and J by 1 base, with 9 bases between. Germline V lookup: CDR1 LGHNA, CDR2 YSLEER. Here the CDR3 reads CASSQDGEENTEAFF. The CDR3 DNA sequence: TGCGCCAGCAGCCAAGATGGAGAGGAGAACACTGAAGCTTTCTTT.

The chain links TRBV29-1 to TRBJ2-7, with 10 bases fitting TRBD1. CDR1 and CDR2 (germline): SQVTM, ANQGSEA. This CDR3 has 14 amino acids. V was pared by 3 bases and J by 2 bases, with 4 bases of the junction left unmatched. CDR3 protein: CSVEGTGEAYEQYF. The CDR3 DNA sequence: TGCAGCGTTGAGGGGACAGGGGAGGCCTACGAGCAGTACTTC.

The J gene is TRBJ2-5, the V gene TRBV7-7, with D unclear. In germline, CDR1 is SSHAT, CDR2 FNYEAQ (reference sequence). There are 14 residues in the CDR3. V was pared by 5 bases and J by 2 bases, with 12 bases between. CDR3 in DNA: TGTGCCAGCAGCCTGAATCTGGATCAAGAGACCCAGTACTTC. Amino acid sequence: CASSLNLDQETQYF. Filled out from reference TRBV7-7 and TRBJ2-5, the complete variable domain reads GAGVSQSPRYKVTKRGQDVTLRCDPISSHATLYWYQQALGQGPEFLTYFNYEAQPDKSGLPSDRFSAERPEGSISTLTIQRTEQRDSAMYRCASSLNLDQETQYFGPGTRLLVL.